This T cell receptor beta chain is drawn from a study of PD-1 blockade in classical Hodgkin lymphoma. Study-wide results and caveats: Factors driving the repertoire differences, possibly disease activity or prior therapy, remain undefined. Some patients started nivolumab under 1 year after ASCT, and they were excluded.

Every patient relapsed after autologous stem cell transplantation, and brentuximab vedotin exposure varied. To note about this clone: Antigen specificity is unknown.

The V gene end was trimmed by 4 bases and the J gene end by 2 bases; junction bases not matched to a gene: 12. In germline, CDR1 is SGDLS, CDR2 YYNGEE. The CDR3 consists of 18 residues. Assay: immunoSEQ multiplex PCR; the TCRdb copy retains only in-frame clones and omits some. The data contain 66,000 or so clones, 71% of them singletons. This receptor was obtained from a human donor with classical Hodgkin lymphoma. Sample: peripheral blood mononuclear cells (PBMCs), taken before the second cycle of nivolumab. The genes are TRBV9 and TRBJ2-1; TRBD2 aligns across 10 bases. The CDR3 sequence is CASSLSGRPLPTYNEQFF. CDR3 bases: TGTGCCAGCAGCCTTAGCGGGAGGCCTCTCCCAACCTACAATGAGCAGTTCTTC. Using reference TRBV9 and TRBJ2-1 for the parts outside the CDR3, the full variable domain is DSGVTQTPKHLITATGQRVTLRCSPRSGDLSVYWYQQSLDQGLQFLIQYYNGEERAKGNILERFSAQQFPDLHSELNLSSLELGDSALYFCASSLSGRPLPTYNEQFFGPGTRLTVL.